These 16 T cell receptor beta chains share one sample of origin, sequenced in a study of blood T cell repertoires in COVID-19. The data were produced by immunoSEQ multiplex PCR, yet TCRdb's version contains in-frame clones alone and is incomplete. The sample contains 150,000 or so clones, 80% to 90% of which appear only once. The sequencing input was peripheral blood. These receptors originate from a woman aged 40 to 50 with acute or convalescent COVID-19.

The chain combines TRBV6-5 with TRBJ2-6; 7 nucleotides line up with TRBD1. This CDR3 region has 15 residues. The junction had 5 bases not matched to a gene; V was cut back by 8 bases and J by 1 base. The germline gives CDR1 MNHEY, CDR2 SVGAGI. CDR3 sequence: CASYSTGSGANVLTF. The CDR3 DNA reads TGTGCCAGCTATTCGACAGGGTCTGGGGCCAACGTCCTGACTTTC.

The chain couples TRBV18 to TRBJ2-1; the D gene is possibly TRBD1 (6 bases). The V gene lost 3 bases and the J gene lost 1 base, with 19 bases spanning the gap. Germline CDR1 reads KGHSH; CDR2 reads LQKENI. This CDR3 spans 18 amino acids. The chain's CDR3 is CASSPDSYKGNSYNEQFF. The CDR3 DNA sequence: TGTGCCAGCTCACCGGACAGTTACAAGGGGAATTCCTACAATGAGCAGTTCTTC.

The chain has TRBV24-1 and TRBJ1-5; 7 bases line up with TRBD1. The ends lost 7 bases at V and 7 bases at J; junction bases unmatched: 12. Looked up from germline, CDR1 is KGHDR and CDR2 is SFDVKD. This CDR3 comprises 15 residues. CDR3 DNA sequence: TGTGCCACCAGCCCCGGGACAGATCGATTCCAGCCCCAGCATTTT. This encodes CATSPGTDRFQPQHF.

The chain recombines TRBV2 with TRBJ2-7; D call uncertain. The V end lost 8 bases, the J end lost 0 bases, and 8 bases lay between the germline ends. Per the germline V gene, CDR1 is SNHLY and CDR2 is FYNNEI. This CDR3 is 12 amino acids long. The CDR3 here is CASDLLSYEQYF. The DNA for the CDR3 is TGTGCCAGCGACTTGCTCTCCTACGAGCAGTACTTC.

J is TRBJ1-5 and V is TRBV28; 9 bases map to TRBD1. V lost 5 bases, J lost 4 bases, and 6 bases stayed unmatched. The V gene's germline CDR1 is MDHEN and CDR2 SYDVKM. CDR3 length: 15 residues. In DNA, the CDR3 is TGTGCCAGCAGTCCGACAGGGGGAGGAAATCAGCCCCAGCATTTT. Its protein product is CASSPTGGGNQPQHF.

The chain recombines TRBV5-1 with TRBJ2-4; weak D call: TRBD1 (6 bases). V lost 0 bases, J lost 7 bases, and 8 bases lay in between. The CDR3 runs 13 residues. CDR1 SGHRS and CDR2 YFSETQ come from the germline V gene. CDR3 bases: TGCGCCAGCAGCTTGGATCAGGGGAACATTCAGTACTTC. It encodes CASSLDQGNIQYF.

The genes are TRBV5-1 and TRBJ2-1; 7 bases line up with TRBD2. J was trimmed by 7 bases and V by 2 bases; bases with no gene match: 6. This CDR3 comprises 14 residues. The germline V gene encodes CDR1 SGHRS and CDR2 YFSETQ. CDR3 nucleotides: TGCGCCAGCAGCTTAGGCGGGAGAGAGAATGAGCAGTTCTTC. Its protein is CASSLGGRENEQFF.

The CDR3 reads CASSAIRGTGGSTDTQYF. CDR3 DNA sequence: TGTGCCAGCAGCGCTATCCGGGGGACAGGGGGCTCCACAGATACGCAGTATTTT. V and J are TRBV6-4 and TRBJ2-3; 12 bases match TRBD1. The junction had 12 bases not matched to a gene; V was cut back by 6 bases and J by 2 bases. CDR1 MRHNA and CDR2 SNTAGT come from the germline V gene. This CDR3 has 18 residues.

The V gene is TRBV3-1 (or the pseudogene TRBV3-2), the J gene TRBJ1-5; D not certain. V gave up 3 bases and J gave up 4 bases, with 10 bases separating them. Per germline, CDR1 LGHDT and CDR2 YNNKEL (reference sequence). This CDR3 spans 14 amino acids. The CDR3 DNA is TGTGCCAGCAGCCATCACGGTGGTAATCAGCCCCAGCATTTT. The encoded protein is CASSHHGGNQPQHF.

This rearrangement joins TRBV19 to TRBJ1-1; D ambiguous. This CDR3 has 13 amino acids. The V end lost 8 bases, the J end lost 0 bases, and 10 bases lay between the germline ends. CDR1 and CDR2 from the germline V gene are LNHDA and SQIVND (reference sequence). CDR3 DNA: TGTGCCAGTGCAGAGGTGATGAACACTGAAGCTTTCTTT. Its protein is CASAEVMNTEAFF. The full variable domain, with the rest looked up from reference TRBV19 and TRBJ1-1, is DGGITQSPKYLFRKEGQNVTLSCEQNLNHDAMYWYRQDPGQGLRLIYYSQIVNDFQKGDIAEGYSVSREKKESFPLTVTSAQKNPTAFYLCASAEVMNTEAFFGQGTRLTVV.

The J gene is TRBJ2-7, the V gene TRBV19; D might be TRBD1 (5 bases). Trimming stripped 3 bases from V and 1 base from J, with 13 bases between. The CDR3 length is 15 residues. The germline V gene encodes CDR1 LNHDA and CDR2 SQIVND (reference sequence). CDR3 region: CASSIGPTGSYEQYF. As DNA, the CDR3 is TGTGCCAGTAGTATCGGGCCTACAGGATCCTACGAGCAGTACTTC.

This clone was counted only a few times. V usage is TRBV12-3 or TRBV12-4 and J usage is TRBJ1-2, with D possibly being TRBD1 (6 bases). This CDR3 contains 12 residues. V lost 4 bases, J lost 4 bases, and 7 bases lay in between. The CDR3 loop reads CASSWTVYGYTF. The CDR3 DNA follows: TGTGCCAGCAGTTGGACAGTCTATGGCTACACCTTC.

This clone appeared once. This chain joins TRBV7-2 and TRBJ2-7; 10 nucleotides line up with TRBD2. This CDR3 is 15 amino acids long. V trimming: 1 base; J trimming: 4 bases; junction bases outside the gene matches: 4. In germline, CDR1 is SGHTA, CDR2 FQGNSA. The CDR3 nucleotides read TGTGCCAGCAGCTTAGACAGCGGGGGGGTGTACGAGCAGTACTTC. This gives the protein CASSLDSGGVYEQYF.

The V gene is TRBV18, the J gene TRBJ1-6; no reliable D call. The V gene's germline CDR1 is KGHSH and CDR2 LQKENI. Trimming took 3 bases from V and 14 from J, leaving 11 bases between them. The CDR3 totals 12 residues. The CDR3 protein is CASSPDNPTLHF. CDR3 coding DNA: TGTGCCAGCTCACCCGACAATCCCACCCTCCACTTT.

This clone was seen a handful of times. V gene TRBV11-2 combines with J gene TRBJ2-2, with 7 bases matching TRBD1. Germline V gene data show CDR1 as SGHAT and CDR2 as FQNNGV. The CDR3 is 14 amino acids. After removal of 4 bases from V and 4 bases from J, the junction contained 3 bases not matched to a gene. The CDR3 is CASSSTGATGELFF. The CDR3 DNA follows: TGTGCCAGCAGCTCAACAGGGGCCACCGGGGAGCTGTTTTTT.

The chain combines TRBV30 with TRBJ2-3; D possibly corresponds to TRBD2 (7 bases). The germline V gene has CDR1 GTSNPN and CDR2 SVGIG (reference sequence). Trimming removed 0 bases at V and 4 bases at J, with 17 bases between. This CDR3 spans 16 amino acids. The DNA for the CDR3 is TGTGCCTGGAGTGTACATAAGGGGGGGCGGTCAGATACGCAGTATTTT. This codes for CAWSVHKGGRSDTQYF. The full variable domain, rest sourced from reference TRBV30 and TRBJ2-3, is SQTIHQWPATLVQPVGSPLSLECTVEGTSNPNLYWYRQAAGRGLQLLFYSVGIGQISSEVPQNLSASRPQDRQFILSSKKLLLSDSGFYLCAWSVHKGGRSDTQYFGPGTRLTVL.